This T cell receptor beta chain derives from a study of blood T cells in healthy people across ages. A second PCR of 7 to 11 cycles used a sample-barcoded 5' primer and a J-beta primer mix. Each TCR beta cDNA got a 12-nucleotide random molecular identifier. One entry per CDR3 protein results from TCRdb running MiXCR on the 5' RACE reads. Among fewer than 1.5 million distinct CDR3 sequences, 40% to 50% were seen once, and the ten largest hold 7.9%. The germline V gene encodes CDR1 MNHNS and CDR2 SASEGT. The CDR3 is 14 residues long. On this clonotype: Its antigen is unidentified. An end of the junction differs from the germline gene, which may be a read error.

Study observations and caveats: A strong correlation was found between TCR beta diversity and the percentage of naive T cells.

This receptor was obtained from a woman younger than 35 in good health. The sequenced sample was blood. V and J are TRBV6-1 and TRBJ2-3; maybe TRBD1 (5 bases). The CDR3 DNA reads TGTGCCAGCAGGCCGATACCAAGCACAGGTACGCAGTATTTT. Translating gives CASRPIPSTGTQYF.